Listed below are T cell receptor beta chains from one sample, sequenced in a study of T cells in Graves' hyperthyroidism and ophthalmopathy. TCRdb re-derived calls from the multiplex PCR reads in MiXCR, one entry per CDR3 protein. The sample lists some 500,000 distinct CDR3 sequences, approximately 25% occurring once. Sequenced sample: blood. Receptors were obtained from a woman aged 25 to 39 with Graves' ophthalmopathy. CDR3s leave out the opening cysteine and the closing phenylalanine or tryptophan. Not all rows give a size; the values are once, few, many and, for expanded clones, a class.

clone size: -; V gene: TRBV12-3/TRBV12-4; J gene: TRBJ1-6; CDR3 protein: ASSQGTGYSPLH
clone size: many; V gene: TRBV6-2/TRBV6-3; J gene: TRBJ1-5; CDR3 protein: ASSYGSQPQH
clone size: once; V gene: TRBV11-2; J gene: TRBJ2-3; CDR3 protein: ASSPRTDSLLGDTQY
clone size: many; V gene: TRBV4-2; J gene: TRBJ2-7; CDR3 protein: ASSQEGDVAYEQY
clone size: many; V gene: TRBV6-5; J gene: TRBJ2-7; CDR3 protein: ASSYARLAGAYEQY
clone size: -; V gene: TRBV28; J gene: TRBJ1-5; CDR3 protein: ASSEPGRSKGQPQH
clone size: many; V gene: TRBV7-9; J gene: TRBJ1-2; CDR3 protein: ASSLSLRVPGYT
clone size: many; V gene: TRBV7-6; J gene: TRBJ2-2; CDR3 protein: ASSLGEATGELF
clone size: many; V gene: TRBV9; J gene: TRBJ1-1; CDR3 protein: ASSVGEADTEAF
clone size: few; V gene: TRBV12-3/TRBV12-4; J gene: TRBJ2-2; CDR3 protein: ATRGLTGELF
clone size: once; V gene: TRBV12-3/TRBV12-4; J gene: TRBJ2-5; CDR3 protein: ASGPPTGLETQY
clone size: -; V gene: TRBV12-5; J gene: TRBJ2-5; CDR3 protein: ASGFGTGRETQY
clone size: many; V gene: TRBV19; J gene: TRBJ1-2; CDR3 protein: ASSRLPRDRVSQSYGYT
clone size: many; V gene: TRBV29-1; J gene: TRBJ2-7; CDR3 protein: SVPKKPGSYEQY
clone size: many; V gene: TRBV30; J gene: TRBJ1-1; CDR3 protein: AWERQGPAEAF
clone size: many; V gene: TRBV12-3/TRBV12-4; J gene: TRBJ1-5; CDR3 protein: ASSFIRGLGQPQH
clone size: -; V gene: TRBV6-1; J gene: TRBJ2-5; CDR3 protein: ASSEMTSRETQY
clone size: many; V gene: TRBV12-3/TRBV12-4; J gene: TRBJ1-1; CDR3 protein: ATSVDIEDTEAF
clone size: few; V gene: TRBV6-2/TRBV6-3; J gene: TRBJ1-1; CDR3 protein: ASSYSIPDRRFTEAF
clone size: many; V gene: TRBV4-2; J gene: TRBJ2-5; CDR3 protein: ASSQVSGVETQY